Given below is one T cell receptor beta chain in context. The data were taken from a study of PD-L1 blockade in urothelial cancer. Study in general: As for prior chemotherapy regimens, patients had received 0 to 3. Blood was tested 3 weeks (second dose) and 6 weeks into treatment.

Time point reported: pretreatment peripheral blood. Losses at the gene ends were 5 bases for V and 14 bases for J; bases not matched to a gene: 11. The length of the CDR3 is 13 residues. The germline CDR1 and CDR2 sequences are LNHDA and SQIVND (reference sequence). TCRdb's table, derived via immunoSEQ multiplex PCR, lists solely in-frame clones and lacks some. Seen here are fewer than 95,000 clones, 84% observed once, and the top ten hold 2% to 2.5%. The sequence was collected from a man in his 60s with urothelial cancer. Sequencing was performed on PBMCs, taken around atezolizumab (anti-PD-L1) treatment. The rearrangement links TRBV19 to TRBJ2-1; 8 positions agree with TRBD2. The DNA of the CDR3 is TGTGCCAGTAGTCAGGCTAGCGGGCCGGAAGAGTTCTTC. It is translated as CASSQASGPEEFF.